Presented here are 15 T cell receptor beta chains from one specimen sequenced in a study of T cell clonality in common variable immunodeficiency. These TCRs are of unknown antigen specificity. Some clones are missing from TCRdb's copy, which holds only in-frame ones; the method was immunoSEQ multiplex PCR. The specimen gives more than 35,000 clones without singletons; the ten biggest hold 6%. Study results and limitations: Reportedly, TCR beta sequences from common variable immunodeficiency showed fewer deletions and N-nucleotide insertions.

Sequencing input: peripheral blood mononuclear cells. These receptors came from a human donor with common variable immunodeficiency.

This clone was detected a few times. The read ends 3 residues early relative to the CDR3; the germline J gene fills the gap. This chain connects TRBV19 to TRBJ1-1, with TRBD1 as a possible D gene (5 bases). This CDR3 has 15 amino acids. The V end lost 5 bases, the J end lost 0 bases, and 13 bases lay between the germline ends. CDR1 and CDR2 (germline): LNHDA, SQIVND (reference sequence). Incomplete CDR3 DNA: TGTGCCAGTAGTCCAGGGTTGATCATGAACACTGAA. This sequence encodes CASSPGLIMNTE. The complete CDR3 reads CASSPGLIMNTEAFF.

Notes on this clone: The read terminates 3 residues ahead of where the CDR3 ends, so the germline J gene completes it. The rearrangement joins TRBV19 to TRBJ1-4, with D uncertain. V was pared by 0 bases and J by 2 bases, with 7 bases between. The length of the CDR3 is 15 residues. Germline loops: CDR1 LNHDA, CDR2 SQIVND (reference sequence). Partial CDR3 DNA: TGTGCCAGTAGTATAGATCTACAGACTAATGAAAAA. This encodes CASSIDLQTNEK. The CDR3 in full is CASSIDLQTNEKLFF.

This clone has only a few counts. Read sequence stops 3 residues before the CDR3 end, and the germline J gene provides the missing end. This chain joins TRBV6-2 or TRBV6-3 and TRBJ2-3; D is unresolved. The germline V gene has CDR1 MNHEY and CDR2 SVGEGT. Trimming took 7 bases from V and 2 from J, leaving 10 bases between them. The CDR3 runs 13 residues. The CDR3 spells CASKERNTDTQYF. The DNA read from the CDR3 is TGTGCCAGCAAGGAGCGTAACACAGATACG.

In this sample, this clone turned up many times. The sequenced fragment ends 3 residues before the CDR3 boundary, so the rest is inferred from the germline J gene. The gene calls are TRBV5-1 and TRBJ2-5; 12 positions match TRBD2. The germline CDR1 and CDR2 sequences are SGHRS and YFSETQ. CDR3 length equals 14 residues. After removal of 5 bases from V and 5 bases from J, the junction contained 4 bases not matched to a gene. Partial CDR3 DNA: TGCGCCAGCAGTCCTGGACTAGCGGGGGAGACC. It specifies CASSPGLAGET. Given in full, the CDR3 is CASSPGLAGETQYF.

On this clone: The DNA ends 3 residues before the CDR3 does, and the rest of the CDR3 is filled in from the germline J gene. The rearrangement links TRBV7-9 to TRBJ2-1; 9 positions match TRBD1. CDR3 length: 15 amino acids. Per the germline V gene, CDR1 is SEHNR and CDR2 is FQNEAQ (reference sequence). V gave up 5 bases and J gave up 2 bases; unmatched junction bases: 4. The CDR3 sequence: CASSPDRGTYNEQFF. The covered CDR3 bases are TGTGCCAGCAGCCCTGACAGGGGGACCTACAATGAG.

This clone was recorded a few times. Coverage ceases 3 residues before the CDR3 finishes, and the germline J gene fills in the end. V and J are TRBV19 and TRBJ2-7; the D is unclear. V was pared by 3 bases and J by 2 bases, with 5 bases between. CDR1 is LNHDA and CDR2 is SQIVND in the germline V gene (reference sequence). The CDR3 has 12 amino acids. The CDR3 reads CASSISPYEQYF. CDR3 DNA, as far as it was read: TGTGCCAGTAGTATTAGTCCCTACGAG.

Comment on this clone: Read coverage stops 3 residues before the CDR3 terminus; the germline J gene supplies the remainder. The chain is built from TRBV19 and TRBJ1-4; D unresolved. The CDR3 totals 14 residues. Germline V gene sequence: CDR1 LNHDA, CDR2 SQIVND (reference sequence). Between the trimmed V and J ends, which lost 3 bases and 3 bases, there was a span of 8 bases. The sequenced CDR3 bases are TGTGCCAGTAGTATTGACGGGTCTAATGAAAAA. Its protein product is CASSIDGSNEK. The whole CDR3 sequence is CASSIDGSNEKLFF.

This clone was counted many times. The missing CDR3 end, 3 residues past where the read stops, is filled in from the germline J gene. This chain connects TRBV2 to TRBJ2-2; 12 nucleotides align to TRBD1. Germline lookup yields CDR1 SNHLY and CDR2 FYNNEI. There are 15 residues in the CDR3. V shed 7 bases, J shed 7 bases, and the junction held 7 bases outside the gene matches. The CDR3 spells CASKGTGGLVGELFF. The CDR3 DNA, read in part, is TGTGCCAGCAAAGGGACAGGGGGCCTTGTCGGGGAG.

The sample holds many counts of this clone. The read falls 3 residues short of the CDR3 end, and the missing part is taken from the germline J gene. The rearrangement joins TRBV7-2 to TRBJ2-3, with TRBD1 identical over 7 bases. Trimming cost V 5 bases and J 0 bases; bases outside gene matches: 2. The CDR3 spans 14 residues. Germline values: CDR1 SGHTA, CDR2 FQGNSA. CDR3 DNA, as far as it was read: TGTGCCAGCAGCAAACAGGGGAGCACAGATACG. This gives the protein CASSKQGSTDT. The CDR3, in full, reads CASSKQGSTDTQYF.

Partial CDR3 DNA: TGTGCCAGCAGGTACAGGGGGCCGGTCAATCAGCCC. Translating gives CASRYRGPVNQP. The full CDR3 is CASRYRGPVNQPQHF. The rearrangement uses TRBV6-2 or TRBV6-3 and TRBJ1-5; 9 bases fit TRBD1. The DNA ends 3 residues before the CDR3 does, and the rest of the CDR3 is filled in from the germline J gene. Per the germline V gene, CDR1 is MNHEY and CDR2 is SVGEGT. CDR3 length equals 15 residues. V was pared by 6 bases and J by 3 bases, with 6 bases of the junction left unmatched.

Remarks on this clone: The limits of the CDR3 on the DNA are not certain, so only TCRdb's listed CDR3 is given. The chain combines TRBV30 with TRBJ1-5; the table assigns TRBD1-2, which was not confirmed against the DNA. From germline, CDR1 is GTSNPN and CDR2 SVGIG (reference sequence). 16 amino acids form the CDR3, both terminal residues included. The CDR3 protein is CAWNTGSVLRNQPQHF.

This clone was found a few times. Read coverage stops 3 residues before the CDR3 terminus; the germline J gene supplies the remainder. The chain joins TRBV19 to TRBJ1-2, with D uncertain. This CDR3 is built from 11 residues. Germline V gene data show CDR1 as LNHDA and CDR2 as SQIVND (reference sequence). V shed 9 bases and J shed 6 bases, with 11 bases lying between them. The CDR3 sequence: CARSGWHGYTF. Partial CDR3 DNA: TGTGCCAGGAGTGGCTGGCATGGC.

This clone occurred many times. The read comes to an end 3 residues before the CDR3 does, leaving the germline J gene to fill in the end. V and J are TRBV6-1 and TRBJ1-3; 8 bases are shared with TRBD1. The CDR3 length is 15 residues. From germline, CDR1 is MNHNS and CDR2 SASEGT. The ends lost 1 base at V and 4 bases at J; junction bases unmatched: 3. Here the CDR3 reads CASSEGTGIGNTIYF. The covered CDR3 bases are TGTGCCAGCAGTGAAGGGACAGGGATAGGAAACACC.

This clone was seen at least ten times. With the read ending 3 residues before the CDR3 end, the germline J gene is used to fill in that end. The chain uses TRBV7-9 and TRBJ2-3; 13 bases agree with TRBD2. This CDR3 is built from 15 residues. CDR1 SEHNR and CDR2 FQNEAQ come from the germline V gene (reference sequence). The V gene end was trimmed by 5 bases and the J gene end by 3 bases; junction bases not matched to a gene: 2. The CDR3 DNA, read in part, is TGTGCCAGCAGCCTGGGACTAGCGGGAACAGATACG. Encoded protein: CASSLGLAGTDT. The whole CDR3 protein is CASSLGLAGTDTQYF.

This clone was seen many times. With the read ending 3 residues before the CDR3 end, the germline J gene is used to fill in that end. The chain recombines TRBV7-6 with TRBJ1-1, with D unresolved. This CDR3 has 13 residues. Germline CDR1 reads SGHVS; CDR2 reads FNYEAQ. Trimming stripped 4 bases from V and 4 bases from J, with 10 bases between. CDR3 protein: CASSSTVATEAFF. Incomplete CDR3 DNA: TGTGCCAGCAGCTCAACAGTCGCCACTGAA. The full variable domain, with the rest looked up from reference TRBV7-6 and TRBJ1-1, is GAGVSQSPRYKVTKRGQDVALRCDPISGHVSLYWYRQALGQGPEFLTYFNYEAQQDKSGLPNDRFSAERPEGSISTLTIQRTEQRDSAMYRCASSSTVATEAFFGQGTRLTVV.